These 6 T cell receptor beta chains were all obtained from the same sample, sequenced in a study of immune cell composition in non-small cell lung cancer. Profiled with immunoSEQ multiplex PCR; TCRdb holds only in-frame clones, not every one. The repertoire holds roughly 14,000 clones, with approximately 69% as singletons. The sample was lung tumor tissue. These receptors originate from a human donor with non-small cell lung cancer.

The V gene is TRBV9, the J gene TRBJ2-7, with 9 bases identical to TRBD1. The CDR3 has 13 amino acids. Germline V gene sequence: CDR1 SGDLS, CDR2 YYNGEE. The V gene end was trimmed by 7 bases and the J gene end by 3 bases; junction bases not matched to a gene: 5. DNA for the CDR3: TGTGCCAGCTCACCGGGACAGGGCTACGAGCAGTACTTC. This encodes CASSPGQGYEQYF.

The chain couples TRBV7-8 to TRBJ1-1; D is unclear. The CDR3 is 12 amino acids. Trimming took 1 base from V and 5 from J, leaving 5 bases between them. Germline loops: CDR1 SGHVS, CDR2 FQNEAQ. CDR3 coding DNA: TGTGCCAGCAGCTTAGACAGAACTGAAGCTTTCTTT. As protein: CASSLDRTEAFF.

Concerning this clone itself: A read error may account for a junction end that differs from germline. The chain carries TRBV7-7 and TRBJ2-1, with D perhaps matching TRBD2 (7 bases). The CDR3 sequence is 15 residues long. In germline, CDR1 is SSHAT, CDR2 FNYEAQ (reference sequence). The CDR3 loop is CASSLGGASYNEQFF. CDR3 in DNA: TGTGCTAGCAGCTTGGGGGGGGCCTCTTACAATGAGCAGTTCTTC.

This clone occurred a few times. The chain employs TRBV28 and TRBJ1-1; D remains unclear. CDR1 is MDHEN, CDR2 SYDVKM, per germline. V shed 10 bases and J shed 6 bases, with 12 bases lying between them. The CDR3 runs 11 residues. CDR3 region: CATIFTSEAFF. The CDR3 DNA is TGTGCCACAATATTTACTTCTGAAGCTTTCTTT.

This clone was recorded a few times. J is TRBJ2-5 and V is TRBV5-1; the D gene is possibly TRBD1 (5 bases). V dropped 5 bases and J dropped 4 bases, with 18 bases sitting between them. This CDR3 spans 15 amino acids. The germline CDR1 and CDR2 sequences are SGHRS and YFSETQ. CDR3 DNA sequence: TGCGCCAGCAGTGGGTTAGGGGTTGATGGAGAGACCCAGTACTTC. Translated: CASSGLGVDGETQYF. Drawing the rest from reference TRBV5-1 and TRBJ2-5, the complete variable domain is KAGVTQTPRYLIKTRGQQVTLSCSPISGHRSVSWYQQTPGQGLQFLFEYFSETQRNKGNFPGRFSGRQFSNSRSEMNVSTLELGDSALYLCASSGLGVDGETQYFGPGTRLLVL.

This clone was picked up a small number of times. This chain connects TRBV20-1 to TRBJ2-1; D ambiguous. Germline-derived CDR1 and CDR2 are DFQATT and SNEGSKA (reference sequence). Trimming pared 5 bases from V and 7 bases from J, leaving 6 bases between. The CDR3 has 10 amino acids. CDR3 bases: TGCAGTGCTTTCAATAATGAGCAGTTCTTC. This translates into CSAFNNEQFF.